This TCR beta chain is drawn from a study of T-cell reconstitution after alpha-beta-depleted transplantation in children. Study-level results: Among T cells one year after transplant, newly produced cells accounted for most counts and diversity. Expanded clones from the graft, numbering several hundred, reportedly supplied alpha-beta T cells about two months after transplant.

This CDR3 has 16 amino acids. Trimming cost V 0 bases and J 1 base, with 14 bases left between them. Germline CDR1 and CDR2: SGHKS and YYEKEE (reference sequence). Worth noting for this clonotype: The antigen is not known.

Library preparation (for TCRbeta) was performed with unique molecular identifiers. TCRdb re-analysed the PCR reads in MiXCR, keeping a single row per CDR3 protein. The data contain approximately 650,000 distinct CDR3 sequences, about an eighth of them singletons. The sequence was obtained from a girl aged 2 to 9 with congenital amegakaryocytic thrombocytopenia, due to receive a stem cell transplant. The material sequenced was PBMCs, taken before TCRalphabeta/CD19-depleted stem cell transplant. The V and J genes are TRBV5-5 and TRBJ2-7, with D tentatively TRBD1 (6 bases). The CDR3 sequence is CASSLASGARSYEQYF. The CDR3, as DNA: TGTGCCAGCAGCTTGGCTTCAGGGGCGAGATCCTACGAGCAGTACTTC.